These 5 T cell receptor beta chains originate from one sample sequenced in a study of vaccination effects on CD4 cells after COVID-19. Antigen-specific CD4+ T cells were expanded with viral peptide pools in the ViraFEST assay before sequencing. CD4+ T cells were isolated after less than 12 days of culture. People in the vaccine group had not been infected with SARS-CoV-2 before, and their nucleocapsid antibodies were negative. Their antigen targets remain unknown. TCRdb keeps only in-frame clones here, not all; method: immunoSEQ multiplex PCR. The table shows tens of thousands of clones, with approximately 70% occurring only once. This sample comprised CD4+ T cells from PBMCs cultured with HCoV-OC43 spike peptides, obtained before COVID-19 vaccination. Subset specified: HCoV-OC43 spike overlapping peptide pool stimulation. Receptors were obtained from a human donor who received a COVID-19 vaccine.

The CDR3 protein is CASSYFGGQDSPLHF. CDR3 nucleotides: TGTGCCAGCAGTTACTTTGGGGGGCAGGATTCACCCCTCCACTTT. The chain carries TRBV6-2 or TRBV6-3 and TRBJ1-6; a weak D match, TRBD1 (6 bases). This CDR3 has 15 residues. V dropped 1 base and J dropped 8 bases, with 12 bases sitting between them. Germline V gene lookup returns CDR1 MNHEY and CDR2 SVGEGT.

The rearrangement uses TRBV4-1 and TRBJ2-1; TRBD1 matches at 10 bases. The CDR3 contains 15 residues. The V and J ends lost 4 bases and 7 bases, in that order; junction bases with no gene match: 7. Germline loops: CDR1 MGHRA, CDR2 YSYEKL. CDR3 sequence reads: CASSRPGTGANEQFF. CDR3 DNA: TGCGCCAGCAGCCGGCCCGGGACAGGGGCGAATGAGCAGTTCTTC.

V and J are TRBV9 and TRBJ2-3, with TRBD2 matching 11 bases. Germline-derived CDR1 and CDR2 are SGDLS and YYNGEE. The CDR3 spans 16 residues. Unmatched junction bases numbered 1, after V lost 1 base and J lost 0 bases. The CDR3 reads CASSVTSGSSTDTQYF. The CDR3 coding sequence is TGTGCCAGCAGCGTAACTAGCGGGAGCAGCACAGATACGCAGTATTTT.

The chain uses TRBV20-1 and TRBJ2-7, with 8 bases aligning to TRBD2. V lost 3 bases to trimming and J lost 4 bases; unmatched junction nucleotides: 2. The CDR3 spans 12 residues. Germline lookup yields CDR1 DFQATT and CDR2 SNEGSKA (reference sequence). This CDR3 reads CSASVAGYEQYV. The CDR3 DNA is TGCAGTGCTAGTGTAGCGGGGTACGAGCAGTACGTC.

The V and J genes are TRBV7-3 and TRBJ2-2, with D unresolved. This CDR3 has 13 amino acids. V dropped 1 base and J dropped 7 bases, with 7 bases sitting between them. Per the germline V gene, CDR1 is SGHTA and CDR2 is FQGTGA. CDR3 nucleotides: TGTGCCAGCAGCTTAAGGGAAAGCGGGGAGCTGTTTTTT. Residues: CASSLRESGELFF.